The clone carrying this T cell receptor (beta chain) was counted many times. Its antigen is currently unknown. The sample originates from a study of T-cell memory formation after mild COVID-19. General observations from the study: Contracting clones, day 15 to 85, had balanced CD4/CD8, and later expanders favored CD4+. Memory cells collected pre-infection included some clones that later responded, suggesting cross-reactive memory joined.

From germline, CDR1 is DFQATT and CDR2 SNEGSKA (reference sequence). Losses at the gene ends were 6 bases for V and 5 bases for J; bases not matched to a gene: 8. The CDR3 is made up of 13 amino acids. Each CDR3 protein gets one entry after TCRdb re-called the 5' RACE reads with MiXCR. Here the sample spans roughly 450,000 distinct CDR3 sequences, under 20% being singletons. The chain recombines TRBV20-1 with TRBJ2-5; 8 nucleotides align to TRBD2. Sequencing input: PBMCs or a T cell subset sorted from them (not recorded which). The clonotype originates from a man between 18 and 29 years old who had mild COVID-19 (a few samples of this study predate the infection). Cell type and time point are not known. CDR3 DNA sequence: TGCAGTGCCCCAGCGGGGGCGTTGGAGACCCAGTACTTC. Amino acid sequence: CSAPAGALETQYF.